Many counts were recorded for the clone carrying this T cell receptor beta chain. Its target is not known. This record comes from a study of T-cell reconstitution after alpha-beta-depleted transplantation in children. Study results and caveats: The high TCRbeta diversity at day 60 in some patients came from surviving recipient T cells and thymic progenitors. By about two months after transplant, alpha-beta T cells reportedly arose from several hundred graft clones that had expanded.

The junction had 7 bases not matched to a gene; V was cut back by 3 bases and J by 3 bases. CDR1 DFQATT and CDR2 SNEGSKA come from the germline V gene (reference sequence). The CDR3 covers 14 residues. A TCRbeta library incorporating unique molecular identifiers was prepared. TCRdb reprocessed the PCR reads via MiXCR and lists one record per CDR3 protein. The sample consists of approximately 650,000 distinct CDR3 sequences, approximately 14% of them appearing once. This TCR came from a girl aged 2 to 9 with congenital amegakaryocytic thrombocytopenia, due to receive a stem cell transplant. The chain has TRBV20-1 and TRBJ2-7, with TRBD2 matching 8 bases. The material sequenced was PBMCs, taken before TCRalphabeta/CD19-depleted stem cell transplant. The CDR3 reads CSARFSGSRYEQYF. CDR3 DNA: TGCAGTGCTAGGTTCAGCGGGAGTCGCTACGAGCAGTACTTC.